The clone carrying this T cell receptor (beta chain) was observed a handful of times. Antigen unknown. A second PCR of 7 to 11 cycles used a sample-barcoded 5' primer and a J-beta primer mix. TCRdb ran MiXCR on the 5' RACE reads and lists one entry per CDR3 protein. This table holds hundreds of thousands of distinct CDR3 sequences, 20% to 25% found once. The ends lost 4 bases at V and 4 bases at J; junction bases unmatched: 11. The CDR3 has 16 residues. CDR1 SGHRS and CDR2 YFSETQ come from the germline V gene. This entry is derived from a study of blood T cells in healthy people across ages. Whole-study results and caveats: What prevented conclusive comparison of naive and antigen-experienced cells was that PBMCs were unsorted.

The V and J genes are TRBV5-1 and TRBJ2-5, with TRBD1 matching 9 bases. Input material: blood. This TCR derives from a man in his sixties or seventies in good health. The CDR3 coding sequence is TGCGCCAGCAGCGCCAACTACAGGGGGCATGGAGAGACCCAGTACTTC. This encodes CASSANYRGHGETQYF.